The clone carrying this TCR beta chain appeared a few times. No antigen is known for it. Per germline, CDR1 MNHNS and CDR2 SASEGT. Germline trimming cut 6 bases from V and 3 bases from J; bases unmatched to any gene: 7. The CDR3 is 15 amino acids. The CDR3 regions of TCR beta were amplified from RNA transcripts. A set of HTBI primers served as the primers for a first-round RT-PCR of the TCR CDR3. MiXCR, run by TCRdb on the multiplex PCR reads, gives a single entry per CDR3 protein. The profile covers about 720,000 distinct CDR3 sequences, with roughly 15% appearing a single time and about 8.4% taken by the ten largest. This sample was included in a study of T cells in Graves' hyperthyroidism and ophthalmopathy. Overall study context: Before treatment of any kind, peripheral blood was taken at initial diagnosis. Study results and limitations: Most expanded thyroid clonotypes above 0.001 recurred in blood. Ophthalmopathy stood apart from stable hyperthyroidism in a 13 V-J model.

The sample was blood. The chain couples TRBV6-1 to TRBJ2-4; 8 nucleotides align to TRBD1. This sequence was found in a man aged 18-30 years with Graves' hyperthyroidism. CDR3: CASRHRQGHKNIQYF. CDR3 DNA sequence: TGTGCCAGCAGACACCGACAGGGGCACAAAAACATTCAGTACTTC.